A single sample gave rise to the 20 T cell receptor beta chains below, sequenced in a study of blood T cells in healthy people across ages. A J-beta primer mix and a sample-barcoded 5' primer were used in a second PCR of roughly 6 to 11 cycles. MiXCR, applied by TCRdb to the 5' RACE reads, yields one record per CDR3 protein. The sample lists about 780,000 distinct CDR3 sequences; 46% were seen once. The source material was blood. These receptors all stem from a man at least 80 years old in good health.

The V and J genes are TRBV6-6 and TRBJ1-2; the match to TRBD1 covers 7 bases. From germline, CDR1 is MNHNY and CDR2 SVGAGI (reference sequence). This CDR3 has 12 residues. Unmatched junction bases numbered 9, after V lost 10 bases and J lost 7 bases. As DNA, the CDR3 is TGTGCCAAACGAAGGGGGCGAGGTGGCTACACCTTC. This translates into CAKRRGRGGYTF.

With regard to this clonotype: A much larger clone is a single base away; this may be a read error. CDR3 bases: TGTGCCTCCCAGGCGGCGAGGGCCCCAAACAATGAGCAGTACTTC. Amino acids: CASQAARAPNNEQYF. V is TRBV5-4 and J is TRBJ2-7; maybe TRBD2 (5 bases). The V end lost 10 bases, the J end lost 7 bases, and 27 bases lay between the germline ends. The CDR3 spans 15 residues. The germline V gene has CDR1 SGHNT and CDR2 YYREEE (reference sequence).

This clonotype was seen ten or more times. The genes are TRBV7-2 and TRBJ2-5; D is possibly TRBD1 (6 bases). The germline V gene encodes CDR1 SGHTA and CDR2 FQGNSA. There are 14 residues in the CDR3. Trimming pared 3 bases from V and 5 bases from J, leaving 13 bases between. This CDR3 reads CASSLLAGVETQYF. The CDR3 DNA reads TGTGCCAGCAGCTTGCTGGCAGGGGTGGAGACCCAGTACTTC. Full variable domain (remainder filled in from reference TRBV7-2 and TRBJ2-5): GAGVSQSPSNKVTEKGKDVELRCDPISGHTALYWYRQSLGQGLEFLIYFQGNSAPDKSGLPSDRFSAERTGGSVSTLTIQRTQQEDSAVYLCASSLLAGVETQYFGPGTRLLVL.

This clonotype was recorded at least ten times. The chain has TRBV25-1 and TRBJ2-5; 8 bases map to TRBD1. There are 15 residues in the CDR3. Trimming cost V 5 bases and J 4 bases; bases outside gene matches: 9. CDR1 and CDR2 from the germline V gene are MGHDK and SYGVNS. The CDR3 bases are TGTGCCAGCAGTTATTCCTCCGGGACAGGAGAGACCCAGTACTTC. This gives the protein CASSYSSGTGETQYF.

This clonotype has at least ten counts. V and J are TRBV12-3 or TRBV12-4 and TRBJ2-4, with unresolved D. CDR3 length: 13 residues. V was pared by 7 bases and J by 12 bases, with 19 bases between. The CDR3: CASIPRAGWTQYF. Here the CDR3 DNA reads TGTGCCAGCATTCCCCGGGCCGGGTGGACTCAGTACTTC.

The rearrangement links TRBV9 to TRBJ2-1, with D perhaps matching TRBD2 (6 bases). Per the germline V gene, CDR1 is SGDLS and CDR2 is YYNGEE. CDR3 length: 15 residues. V was trimmed by 0 bases and J by 0 bases, leaving 7 bases between them. CDR3 nucleotides: TGTGCCAGCAGCGTAGTCGGGAGCTCCTACAATGAGCAGTTCTTC. It codes for CASSVVGSSYNEQFF.

The chain is built from TRBV5-1 and TRBJ1-2; maybe TRBD1 (6 bases). The germline V gene encodes CDR1 SGHRS and CDR2 YFSETQ. Trimming left V 4 bases short and J 0 bases short, with 16 bases between. The CDR3 spans 16 residues. CDR3 protein: CASSRTATAANYGYTF. CDR3 DNA: TGCGCCAGCAGCCGGACAGCTACGGCCGCTAACTATGGCTACACCTTC.

This clonotype came up a few times. The chain combines TRBV6-5 with TRBJ2-7; D call uncertain. The CDR3 loop spans 12 amino acids. Trimming cost V 9 bases and J 6 bases, with 15 bases left between them. Germline CDR1 reads MNHEY; CDR2 reads SVGAGI. The CDR3 DNA sequence: TGTGCCAGGGGTGTCCCCTCCCGCGAGCAGTACTTC. Residues: CARGVPSREQYF.

With respect to this clonotype: One junction end disagrees with the germline gene, perhaps due to a read error. This chain uses TRBV2 with TRBJ2-1; D remains unclear. CDR3 size: 14 residues. CDR1 SNHLY and CDR2 FYNNEI come from the germline V gene. DNA of the CDR3: TGTGCCGGCAGTAAGGTAGCCTCCCTGGATGAGCAGTTCTTC. Amino acid sequence: CAGSKVASLDEQFF.

The chain has TRBV2 and TRBJ2-3; perhaps TRBD2 as D (6 bases). This CDR3 comprises 15 residues. V was shortened by 0 bases and J by 4 bases, with 11 bases between the two germline ends. Germline V gene lookup returns CDR1 SNHLY and CDR2 FYNNEI. The CDR3 spells CASSEARRGADTQYF. The CDR3 DNA is TGTGCCAGCAGTGAAGCGAGGCGGGGTGCAGATACGCAGTATTTT.

The CDR3 sequence is CSAKPSGGWYNEQFF. CDR3 nucleotides: TGCAGTGCTAAACCGAGCGGGGGGTGGTACAATGAGCAGTTCTTC. This chain links TRBV20-1 with TRBJ2-1, with TRBD2 identical over 9 bases. Germline V gene data show CDR1 as DFQATT and CDR2 as SNEGSKA (reference sequence). This CDR3 contains 15 residues. The junction had 8 bases not matched to a gene; V was cut back by 4 bases and J by 4 bases.

The rearrangement links TRBV20-1 to TRBJ2-7; 9 bases are shared with TRBD1. Per the germline V gene, CDR1 is DFQATT and CDR2 is SNEGSKA (reference sequence). This CDR3 has 14 amino acids. Trimming at V came to 3 bases and at J to 5 bases, leaving 8 bases not matched to a gene. The CDR3 nucleotides read TGCAGTGCTAGTGGGACAGGGTTCTACAACGAGCAGTACTTC. Encoded protein: CSASGTGFYNEQYF.

V gene TRBV24-1 combines with J gene TRBJ2-6, with TRBD1 matching over 12 bases. CDR3 length: 19 residues. Germline V lookup: CDR1 KGHDR, CDR2 SFDVKD. J was trimmed by 0 bases and V by 1 base; bases with no gene match: 3. Written as DNA, the CDR3 is TGTGCCACCAGTGATTTTAGGGGACAGGGGGCCTCTGGGGCCAACGTCCTGACTTTC. Amino acids: CATSDFRGQGASGANVLTF.

The table lists this clonotype with a count of one. The chain carries TRBV20-1 and TRBJ1-1; maybe TRBD1 (6 bases). V lost 2 bases, J lost 5 bases, and 30 bases lay in between. The CDR3 is made up of 19 amino acids. The germline gives CDR1 DFQATT, CDR2 SNEGSKA (reference sequence). CDR3 sequence: CSARPSPGLRNRAETEAFF. CDR3 nucleotide sequence: TGCAGTGCTAGACCATCTCCCGGCCTTAGAAACAGGGCCGAAACTGAAGCTTTCTTT.

The chain links TRBV20-1 to TRBJ1-5, with a possible D match to TRBD1 (6 bases). The CDR3 length is 13 residues. From germline, CDR1 is DFQATT and CDR2 SNEGSKA (reference sequence). V was pared by 5 bases and J by 3 bases, with 11 bases between. CDR3 region: CSALRQANQPQHF. The CDR3, as DNA: TGCAGTGCTCTCCGACAGGCCAATCAGCCCCAGCATTTT.

The chain links TRBV29-1 to TRBJ1-5, with a possible D match to TRBD1 (5 bases). Looked up from germline, CDR1 is SQVTM and CDR2 is ANQGSEA. The CDR3 has 12 amino acids. The ends were cut back, 5 bases at V and 7 bases at J, with 12 bases in the middle. CDR3 region: CSVQFGDQPQHF. The CDR3 nucleotides read TGCAGCGTTCAATTCGGGGACCAGCCCCAGCATTTT.

This clonotype showed up just a few times. This chain uses TRBV12-3 or TRBV12-4 with TRBJ2-2; possible D gene TRBD1, 7 bases. This CDR3 contains 14 residues. Deletions cut 3 bases from V and 5 bases from J, with 10 bases between. CDR3 residues: CASSLTGRTGELFF. The CDR3 DNA is TGTGCCAGCAGTTTGACAGGGAGGACCGGGGAGCTGTTTTTT.

This clonotype has ten or more counts. The chain employs TRBV4-2 and TRBJ1-6, with D maybe TRBD1 (5 bases). This CDR3 comprises 18 residues. Germline CDR1 LGHNA, CDR2 YNFKEQ. Trimming removed 4 bases from V and 10 bases from J, with 26 bases in between. CDR3 nucleotides: TGTGCCAGCAGCCCTAGTGATGGCGGAGGGCCGGGGCTATCACCCCTCCACTTT. Protein: CASSPSDGGGPGLSPLHF.

Only a few counts were recorded for this clonotype. The V gene is TRBV7-9, the J gene TRBJ2-3; the D call may be TRBD1 or TRBD2 (5 bases each). Trimming left V 0 bases short and J 2 bases short, with 9 bases between. Germline values: CDR1 SEHNR, CDR2 FQNEAQ (reference sequence). This CDR3 has 15 amino acids. The CDR3 sequence: CASSLAGPATDTQYF. The CDR3 coding sequence is TGTGCCAGCAGCTTAGCGGGACCTGCCACAGATACGCAGTATTTT.

This clonotype occurred once. This rearrangement joins TRBV5-1 to TRBJ2-7, with 8 positions matching TRBD1. The germline gives CDR1 SGHRS, CDR2 YFSETQ. This CDR3 spans 15 amino acids. With 4 bases clipped from V and 0 bases from J, the junction kept 6 bases outside the gene matches. CDR3 bases: TGCGCCAGCAGCACTCCGGGACAGGACTCCTACGAGCAGTACTTC. Translated, it gives CASSTPGQDSYEQYF.